The 2 T cell receptor beta chains listed next were all sequenced from one sample in a study of CD8 T cells in Susac syndrome. The RNA input was 0.5 to 1 ug, and it was reverse transcribed with random hexamers. TCRdb fed the immunoSEQ multiplex PCR reads into MiXCR, producing one record per CDR3 protein. Of 50,000 to 55,000 distinct CDR3 sequences detected, 95% appear once; the ten largest clones hold about 0.8%. The sequencing sample was made of CD8+ T cells from PBMCs. All receptors come from a human donor with Susac syndrome.

The chain has TRBV14 and TRBJ2-7; D gene unclear. This CDR3 region has 13 residues. Trimming stripped 1 base from V and 1 base from J, with 5 bases between. CDR1 SGHDN and CDR2 FVKESK come from the germline V gene. CDR3 residues: CASSQGRSYEQYF. The CDR3 coding sequence is TGTGCCAGCAGCCAAGGCCGATCCTACGAGCAGTACTTC.

This chain connects TRBV4-1 to TRBJ2-3; a weak D match, TRBD2 (6 bases). Trimming left V 3 bases short and J 4 bases short, with 8 bases between. Germline-derived CDR1 and CDR2 are MGHRA and YSYEKL. The CDR3 is 13 residues long. CDR3 loop: CASSHTSPDTQYF. DNA for the CDR3: TGCGCCAGCAGCCACACTAGCCCAGATACGCAGTATTTT.